One and the same sample provided the 32 T cell receptor beta chains below, sequenced in a study of blood T cell repertoires in COVID-19 (dated by TCRdb to 2020 to 2021). The library was generated by the immunoSEQ multiplex PCR assay. TCRdb retrieved this table from immuneACCESS and kept in-frame rearrangements only. Not all clones are present; in checked studies, unresolved V genes account for under half, and no reason is known for the remainder. In all, the sample holds about 25,000 clones, and 70% to 90% of those were seen once. 15% to 20% of the sample lies in the top ten. The source material was peripheral blood. Source of these receptors: an elderly woman with acute or convalescent COVID-19.

This chain connects TRBV9 to TRBJ2-1; possibly TRBD2 for D (6 bases). The CDR3 has 13 amino acids. Germline V gene sequence: CDR1 SGDLS, CDR2 YYNGEE. The ends were cut back, 3 bases at V and 4 bases at J, with 8 bases in the middle. CDR3 region: CASSGGGYNEQFF. The CDR3 DNA is TGTGCCAGCAGCGGTGGGGGGTACAATGAGCAGTTCTTC.

The V gene is TRBV6-5, the J gene TRBJ2-7, with 8 bases identical to TRBD1. The CDR3 length is 15 residues. The germline V gene has CDR1 MNHEY and CDR2 SVGAGI. V lost 4 bases to trimming and J lost 0 bases; unmatched junction nucleotides: 5. CDR3 loop: CASSSPDRASYEQYF. For the CDR3, the DNA is TGTGCCAGCAGTTCCCCGGACAGGGCCTCCTACGAGCAGTACTTC.

This clone turned up a few times. The rearrangement joins TRBV20-1 to TRBJ2-7; D remains ambiguous. V lost 3 bases and J 0 bases, leaving 12 bases between the germline ends. Germline V gives CDR1 DFQATT, CDR2 SNEGSKA (reference sequence). There are 14 residues in the CDR3. This chain's CDR3 is CSASRTLSSYEQYF. The CDR3 DNA is TGCAGTGCTAGTCGTACCCTCAGCTCCTACGAGCAGTACTTC.

This rearrangement joins TRBV6-5 to TRBJ2-3, with D tentatively TRBD1 (6 bases). Germline CDR1 and CDR2: MNHEY and SVGAGI. The CDR3 runs to 15 residues. Trimming removed 6 bases at V and 0 bases at J, with 13 bases between. This CDR3 is CASRAQGTSTDTQYF. For the CDR3, the DNA is TGTGCCAGCAGGGCACAGGGCACTAGCACAGATACGCAGTATTTT.

The rearrangement links TRBV4-3 to TRBJ1-2; D is undetermined. The V gene's germline CDR1 is LGHNA and CDR2 YSLEER. V lost 0 bases, J lost 5 bases, and 7 bases lay in between. The CDR3 consists of 13 residues. The CDR3 loop is CASSQDPGYGYTF. The CDR3 region has the DNA TGCGCCAGCAGCCAAGATCCCGGGTATGGCTACACCTTC.

The V call is TRBV6-6, the J call TRBJ2-5; D is unclear. CDR1 and CDR2 from the germline V gene are MNHNY and SVGAGI (reference sequence). The CDR3 is 14 amino acids. With 2 bases removed from V and 5 bases from J, the gap between germline ends came to 12 bases. CDR3 sequence: CASSYDIGRETQYF. The DNA of the CDR3 is TGTGCCAGCAGTTACGACATCGGCCGGGAGACCCAGTACTTC.

The rearrangement links TRBV10-3 to TRBJ1-2; D perhaps matches TRBD1 (5 bases). The CDR3 consists of 12 residues. Trimming shortened V by 2 bases and J by 7 bases, and 8 bases separated the two germline ends. Germline lookup yields CDR1 ENHRY and CDR2 SYGVKD. The CDR3 is CAISERGRGYTF. DNA for the CDR3: TGTGCCATCAGTGAGAGGGGTCGTGGCTACACCTTC.

The chain has TRBV7-2 and TRBJ1-2, with TRBD1 matching 7 bases. Germline CDR1 SGHTA, CDR2 FQGNSA. This CDR3 spans 14 amino acids. V lost 3 bases and J lost 0; bases outside the gene matches: 1. The CDR3 protein is CASSLGTANYGYTF. DNA of the CDR3: TGTGCCAGCAGCTTGGGGACAGCTAACTATGGCTACACCTTC.

V is TRBV5-1 and J is TRBJ1-5, with no clear D. The V end was cut by 3 bases, the J end by 0 bases, with 10 bases between. This CDR3 comprises 15 residues. CDR1 and CDR2 (germline): SGHRS, YFSETQ. The CDR3 DNA reads TGCGCCAGCAGCTCGACTGGAAATAGCAATCAGCCCCAGCATTTT. It yields the protein CASSSTGNSNQPQHF.

The V gene is TRBV5-1, the J gene TRBJ2-1; possibly TRBD1 for D (5 bases). Per germline, CDR1 SGHRS and CDR2 YFSETQ. V lost 2 bases to trimming and J lost 6 bases, with 12 bases between them. This CDR3 is 14 amino acids long. The CDR3 reads CASSFASGINEQFF. The CDR3 DNA sequence: TGCGCCAGCAGCTTTGCGTCAGGGATCAATGAGCAGTTCTTC.

The V and J genes are TRBV6-2 or TRBV6-3 and TRBJ1-1; D gene unclear. Germline V gene data show CDR1 as MNHEY and CDR2 as SVGEGT. The ends were cut back, 6 bases at V and 3 bases at J, with 8 bases in the middle. This CDR3 has 12 residues. The CDR3 coding sequence is TGTGCCAGCAGCCGCAGGTACACTGAAGCTTTCTTT. It is translated as CASSRRYTEAFF.

The CDR3 loop is CAWSGGQGYNQPQHF. The CDR3 DNA is TGTGCCTGGAGTGGGGGCCAGGGCTACAATCAGCCCCAGCATTTT. The J gene is TRBJ1-5, the V gene TRBV30; tentatively, D is TRBD1 (5 bases). Germline V gene sequence: CDR1 GTSNPN, CDR2 SVGIG (reference sequence). The length of the CDR3 is 15 residues. With 1 base removed from V and 3 bases from J, the gap between germline ends came to 13 bases.

The chain combines TRBV6-5 with TRBJ2-2; 14 positions match TRBD2. Germline CDR1 MNHEY, CDR2 SVGAGI. The CDR3 loop spans 15 amino acids. V shed 6 bases and J 6 bases; nucleotides not matched to a gene: 3. CDR3 sequence: CASRGTSGSPGELFF. In DNA form, the CDR3 reads TGTGCCAGCAGAGGGACTAGCGGGAGTCCCGGGGAGCTGTTTTTT.

The chain recombines TRBV6-5 with TRBJ1-1; the match to TRBD1 covers 8 bases. Trimming took 6 bases from V and 2 from J; bases not matched to a gene: 5. Germline CDR1 reads MNHEY; CDR2 reads SVGAGI. This CDR3 is 14 amino acids long. In DNA form, the CDR3 reads TGTGCCAGCAGGAACAGGGGGAGTAACACTGAAGCTTTCTTT. Translation: CASRNRGSNTEAFF.

The CDR3 coding sequence is TGTGCCAGCAGCTTGACACGGGGGGCGAACACTGAAGCTTTCTTT. Translated, it gives CASSLTRGANTEAFF. The chain joins TRBV11-2 to TRBJ1-1; tentatively, D is TRBD1 (6 bases). Germline V gives CDR1 SGHAT, CDR2 FQNNGV. Trimming removed 3 bases at V and 1 base at J, with 12 bases between. The CDR3 covers 15 residues.

This clone came up once. The chain uses TRBV5-1 and TRBJ2-1; weak D call: TRBD2 (6 bases). The V end lost 2 bases, the J end lost 6 bases, and 27 bases lay between the germline ends. The CDR3 extends over 19 amino acids. CDR1 and CDR2 (germline): SGHRS, YFSETQ. CDR3 region: CASSFYGGTFVTRGNEQFF. In DNA, the CDR3 is TGCGCCAGCAGCTTTTACGGCGGGACCTTTGTTACGCGGGGCAATGAGCAGTTCTTC. Full variable domain (missing parts from reference TRBV5-1 and TRBJ2-1): KAGVTQTPRYLIKTRGQQVTLSCSPISGHRSVSWYQQTPGQGLQFLFEYFSETQRNKGNFPGRFSGRQFSNSRSEMNVSTLELGDSALYLCASSFYGGTFVTRGNEQFFGPGTRLTVL.

The chain combines TRBV19 with TRBJ2-5; 7 bases are shared with TRBD1. The CDR3 sequence is 16 residues long. Trimming at V came to 5 bases and at J to 0 bases, leaving 9 bases not matched to a gene. Per the germline V gene, CDR1 is LNHDA and CDR2 is SQIVND (reference sequence). Here the CDR3 DNA reads TGTGCCAGTAGTTTACAGGGGACCCGAGACCAAGAGACCCAGTACTTC. Residues: CASSLQGTRDQETQYF.

V and J are TRBV7-6 and TRBJ2-5; 12 bases fit TRBD2. V gave up 3 bases and J gave up 4 bases; unmatched junction bases: 0. This CDR3 spans 14 amino acids. The germline gives CDR1 SGHVS, CDR2 FNYEAQ. Written as DNA, the CDR3 is TGTGCCAGCAGCTTGGGACTAGCGGGAGAGACCCAGTACTTC. Amino acid sequence: CASSLGLAGETQYF. Using reference TRBV7-6 and TRBJ2-5 for the parts outside the CDR3, the full variable domain is GAGVSQSPRYKVTKRGQDVALRCDPISGHVSLYWYRQALGQGPEFLTYFNYEAQQDKSGLPNDRFSAERPEGSISTLTIQRTEQRDSAMYRCASSLGLAGETQYFGPGTRLLVL.

The genes are TRBV5-6 and TRBJ2-3, with 8 bases that match TRBD2. V was pared by 3 bases and J by 0 bases, with 9 bases of the junction left unmatched. Per germline, CDR1 SGHDT and CDR2 YYEEEE. The CDR3 length is 17 residues. The CDR3: CASSSQPAGGSTDTQYF. Here the CDR3 DNA reads TGTGCCAGCAGCTCCCAACCGGCGGGAGGAAGCACAGATACGCAGTATTTT.

As DNA, the CDR3 is TGTGCCAGCAGCGTAGCTACAGGGGATTCTGGAAACACCATATATTTT. Its protein is CASSVATGDSGNTIYF. The V gene is TRBV9, the J gene TRBJ1-3; TRBD1 matches at 7 bases. This CDR3 comprises 16 residues. Germline V gene data show CDR1 as SGDLS and CDR2 as YYNGEE. Losses at the gene ends were 0 bases for V and 1 base for J; bases not matched to a gene: 4.

The chain is built from TRBV12-3 or TRBV12-4 and TRBJ2-7, with TRBD2 matching over 8 bases. V was clipped by 3 bases and J by 7 bases; unmatched bases: 5. The CDR3 extends over 13 amino acids. The CDR3 DNA reads TGTGCCAGCAGTTTCGGGACTAGTCGGGAGCAGTACTTC. Protein: CASSFGTSREQYF.

As DNA, the CDR3 is TGTGCCAGCAGCCCCAGGGCTAGCGGGGGATTTCTAGAGACCCAGTACTTC. As protein: CASSPRASGGFLETQYF. This chain connects TRBV7-7 to TRBJ2-5; 10 bases map to TRBD2. From germline, CDR1 is SSHAT and CDR2 FNYEAQ (reference sequence). This CDR3 comprises 17 residues. Trimming cost V 5 bases and J 4 bases; bases outside gene matches: 13.

The CDR3 loop is CASSWGEGRLETQYF. The CDR3 DNA reads TGTGCCAGCAGCTGGGGGGAGGGGAGATTGGAGACCCAGTACTTC. This sequence joins TRBV7-2 and TRBJ2-5; 7 bases are a match to TRBD2. The CDR3 has 15 amino acids. In germline, CDR1 is SGHTA, CDR2 FQGNSA. V lost 4 bases and J lost 5; bases outside the gene matches: 10.

This clone was picked up a small number of times. The chain is built from TRBV24-1 and TRBJ2-7, with a possible D match to TRBD1 (5 bases). With 6 bases removed from V and 3 bases from J, the gap between germline ends came to 17 bases. This CDR3 spans 15 amino acids. Per germline, CDR1 KGHDR and CDR2 SFDVKD. The CDR3 protein is CATSKRAGYLYEQYF. The CDR3 DNA sequence: TGTGCCACCAGTAAACGGGCAGGGTACCTCTACGAGCAGTACTTC.

This rearrangement joins TRBV14 to TRBJ2-3, with D possibly matching TRBD2 (6 bases). The CDR3 length is 15 residues. Germline V gene data show CDR1 as SGHDN and CDR2 as FVKESK. Deletions cut 4 bases from V and 4 bases from J, with 15 bases between. The CDR3 reads CASSLLGGAPDTQYF. The CDR3 DNA reads as TGTGCCAGCAGCCTCCTGGGAGGAGCCCCAGATACGCAGTATTTT.

The chain carries TRBV15 and TRBJ2-5; 9 bases are a match to TRBD2. J lost 5 bases, V lost 5 bases, and 12 bases had no gene match. Looked up from germline, CDR1 is LNHNV and CDR2 is YYDKDF (reference sequence). CDR3 length equals 16 residues. Here the CDR3 reads CATSGYLAGEGETQYF. The CDR3, as DNA: TGTGCCACCAGCGGCTATTTAGCGGGAGAGGGGGAGACCCAGTACTTC.

The sample holds one count of this clone. This chain links TRBV9 with TRBJ1-2; D might be TRBD1 (5 bases). This CDR3 comprises 13 residues. CDR1 SGDLS and CDR2 YYNGEE come from the germline V gene. The ends were cut back, 4 bases at V and 8 bases at J, with 15 bases in the middle. For the CDR3, the DNA is TGTGCCAGCAGCTCCCCGCGGGGGGAGGGCTACACCTTC. This encodes CASSSPRGEGYTF.

The chain combines TRBV7-8 with TRBJ1-5; tentatively, D is TRBD1 (6 bases). The V and J ends lost 1 base and 11 bases respectively, with 21 bases between them. This CDR3 comprises 16 residues. Germline CDR1 and CDR2: SGHVS and FQNEAQ. The CDR3 DNA is TGTGCCAGCAGCTTAGGGGGGCGAGACGGACAGTTGACCCAGCATTTT. Protein sequence: CASSLGGRDGQLTQHF. The full variable domain, in which reference TRBV7-8 and TRBJ1-5 provide the parts outside the CDR3, is GAGVSQSPRYKVAKRGQDVALRCDPISGHVSLFWYQQALGQGPEFLTYFQNEAQLDKSGLPSDRFFAERPEGSVSTLKIQRTQQEDSAVYLCASSLGGRDGQLTQHFGDGTRLSIL.

This clone was observed a handful of times. The V call is TRBV2, the J call TRBJ1-2, with D unresolved. V was clipped by 4 bases and J by 3 bases, with 9 bases between them. This CDR3 comprises 13 residues. The germline CDR1 and CDR2 sequences are SNHLY and FYNNEI. Here the CDR3 reads CASSGSGYYGYTF. CDR3 sequence (DNA): TGTGCCAGCAGTGGGTCGGGGTACTATGGCTACACCTTC.

This chain joins TRBV9 and TRBJ1-2; 8 bases fit TRBD1. This CDR3 is 14 amino acids long. In germline, CDR1 is SGDLS, CDR2 YYNGEE. The V gene end was trimmed by 4 bases and the J gene end by 4 bases; junction bases not matched to a gene: 6. Here the CDR3 reads CASSHGQGGYGYTF. As DNA, the CDR3 is TGTGCCAGCAGCCACGGACAGGGAGGCTATGGCTACACCTTC.

The V call is TRBV19, the J call TRBJ1-1; TRBD1 aligns across 11 bases. The CDR3 has 13 residues. Germline V lookup: CDR1 LNHDA, CDR2 SQIVND (reference sequence). V shed 8 bases, J shed 10 bases, and the junction held 9 bases outside the gene matches. The CDR3 sequence: CASGTGGGTGAFF. CDR3 sequence (DNA): TGTGCCAGTGGGACAGGGGGGGGTACGGGAGCTTTCTTT.

This chain links TRBV4-1 with TRBJ2-1; 8 bases fit TRBD2. The germline gives CDR1 MGHRA, CDR2 YSYEKL. The CDR3 loop spans 16 amino acids. V gave up 3 bases and J gave up 3 bases; unmatched junction bases: 7. The CDR3 bases are TGCGCCAGCAGCCATAGCAGCGGGAGAGGCTACAATGAGCAGTTCTTC. Translating it yields CASSHSSGRGYNEQFF.